This T cell receptor (beta chain) originates from a study of OX40 agonist ivuxolimab in advanced cancers. Study-wide results and limits: Some of the lowest clonal expansion was seen in partial responders at 0.1-3.0 mg/kg. Researchers report that CD8+ T cells had, on average, more expanded clones than CD4+.

This clone was seen a single time. What it binds is not known. The germline V gene encodes CDR1 SGHNT and CDR2 YYREEE (reference sequence). V was trimmed by 2 bases and J by 2 bases, leaving 7 bases between them. The CDR3 is made up of 13 amino acids. The data were produced by immunoSEQ multiplex PCR, yet TCRdb's version contains in-frame clones alone and is incomplete. The data contain tens of thousands of clones, under 85% of them singletons. Systemic immunosuppression or autoimmune disease history was grounds to exclude patients. This chain joins TRBV5-4 and TRBJ2-5; D unresolved. The starting material was CD4+ or CD8+ T cells sorted from blood, obtained in a trial of the OX40 agonist ivuxolimab. The receptor's source is an adult with an advanced solid tumor such as melanoma, head and neck, liver or kidney cancer. CDR3 in amino acids: CASSFGIQETQYF. DNA of the CDR3: TGTGCCAGCAGCTTCGGAATTCAAGAGACCCAGTACTTC.